This T cell receptor (beta chain) was identified in a study of neurological immune-mediated disorders. Overall study context: A relapsing-remitting course was seen in about 90% of the roughly 35 multiple sclerosis patients and a secondary progressive course in 3. Study-level results: The absence of shared CDR3 amino acid sequences among expanded clones across subjects suggests private repertoires in all groups. HTLV-1-associated myelopathy had the most TCR clonal expansion, while multiple sclerosis had the least, a level that fell below healthy controls.

In this sample, this clonotype turned up many times. Antigen specificity is unknown. The CDR3 has 12 amino acids. Between the trimmed V and J ends, which lost 0 bases and 8 bases, there was a span of 6 bases. The germline V gene has CDR1 SGHRS and CDR2 YFSETQ. The cDNA was generated by 5'RACE with 10-nucleotide random UMIs. Each CDR3 protein gets one entry after TCRdb re-called the 5' RACE reads with MiXCR. Seen here are 75,000 to 80,000 distinct CDR3 sequences, less than 5.5% observed once, and the top ten hold 2.2%. The clonotype comes from a woman aged 25 to 45 with multiple sclerosis. The sequenced sample consisted of PBMCs. V and J are TRBV5-1 and TRBJ2-4; D not certain. CDR3 protein: CASSLGQDIQYF. CDR3 DNA: TGCGCCAGCAGCTTGGGACAAGACATTCAGTACTTC.